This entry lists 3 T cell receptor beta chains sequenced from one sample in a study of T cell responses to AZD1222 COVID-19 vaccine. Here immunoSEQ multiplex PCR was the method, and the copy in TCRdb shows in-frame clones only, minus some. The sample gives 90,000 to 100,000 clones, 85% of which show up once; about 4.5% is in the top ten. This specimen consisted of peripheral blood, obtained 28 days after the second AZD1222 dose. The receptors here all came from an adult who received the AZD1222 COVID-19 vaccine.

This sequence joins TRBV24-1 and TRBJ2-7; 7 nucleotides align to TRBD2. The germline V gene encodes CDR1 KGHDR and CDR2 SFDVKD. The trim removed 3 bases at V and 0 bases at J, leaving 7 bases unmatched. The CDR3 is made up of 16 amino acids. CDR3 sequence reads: CATSDPSGDSSYEQYF. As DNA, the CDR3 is TGTGCCACCAGTGATCCTAGCGGTGACAGCTCCTACGAGCAGTACTTC.

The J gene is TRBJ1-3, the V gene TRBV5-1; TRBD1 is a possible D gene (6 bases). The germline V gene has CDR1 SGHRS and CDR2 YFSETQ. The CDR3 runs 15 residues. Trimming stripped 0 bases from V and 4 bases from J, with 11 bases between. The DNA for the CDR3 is TGCGCCAGCAGCTTGGAGTTACAGGGCGGAAACACCATATATTTT. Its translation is CASSLELQGGNTIYF.

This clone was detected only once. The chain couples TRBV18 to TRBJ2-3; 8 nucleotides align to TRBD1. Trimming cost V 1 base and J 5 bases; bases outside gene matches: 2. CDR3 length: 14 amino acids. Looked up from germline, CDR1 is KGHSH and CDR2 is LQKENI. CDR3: CASSPRQGLDTQYF. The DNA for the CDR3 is TGTGCCAGCTCACCACGACAGGGGTTAGATACGCAGTATTTT.